This is a list of T cell receptor beta chains from one sample in a study of cytomegalovirus exposure and HLA in healthy donors. Assay used: immunoSEQ multiplex PCR; TCRdb lists only in-frame clones, some missing. The sample holds over 150,000 clones, around 81% seen once. Source material: PBMCs. The source of these receptors is a woman between 40 and 55 years old in good health and CMV-seropositive. CDR3s include the opening cysteine and the closing phenylalanine or tryptophan. A D gene is named only where the DNA matches it firmly. Size tells how often a clone was seen (once, few, many) or the class of an expanded clone, and some rows leave it out.

>TRBD1|TRBV19|-|TRBJ1-4
CASSSKDRGATNEKLFF
TGTGCCAGTAGTTCCAAAGACAGGGGAGCAACTAATGAAAAACTGTTTTTT
>-|TRBV14|-|TRBJ1-1
CASSQVRTEAFF
TGTGCCAGCAGCCAAGTGAGGACTGAAGCTTTCTTT
>TRBD1|TRBV19|-|TRBJ1-1
CASRSETGGTEAFF
TGTGCCAGTAGATCAGAGACAGGGGGAACTGAAGCTTTCTTT
>TRBD2|TRBV5-1|-|TRBJ2-2
CASSLAGGFSGELFF
TGCGCCAGCAGCCTAGCGGGAGGTTTTTCCGGGGAGCTGTTTTTT
>-|TRBV18|-|TRBJ1-1
CASSPGVRGTEAFF
TGTGCCAGCTCACCGGGTGTAAGGGGCACTGAAGCTTTCTTT
>TRBD1|TRBV9|-|TRBJ2-7
CASSVVDRGEQYF
TGTGCCAGCAGCGTAGTAGACAGGGGCGAGCAGTACTTC
>-|TRBV5-1|-|TRBJ1-5
CASSFTGPGDSNQPQHF
TGCGCCAGCAGCTTTACAGGGCCTGGGGATAGCAATCAGCCCCAGCATTTT
>TRBD2|TRBV4-1|-|TRBJ2-1
CASSQVPGGGYNEQFF
TGCGCCAGCAGCCAAGTGCCAGGCGGGGGGTACAATGAGCAGTTCTTC
>-|TRBV2|-|TRBJ2-1
CASSEIDSYNEQFF
TGTGCCAGCAGTGAGATCGACAGCTACAATGAGCAGTTCTTC
>-|TRBV18|-|TRBJ2-1
CASSPPQGMSSYNEQFF
TGTGCCAGCTCACCACCTCAGGGGATGAGCTCCTACAATGAGCAGTTCTTC
>-|TRBV5-1|-|TRBJ2-5
CASSLNTREETQYF
TGCGCCAGCAGCCTAAATACCAGGGAAGAGACCCAGTACTTC
>-|TRBV6-1|-|TRBJ2-7
CASSESTHRYEQYF
TGTGCCAGCAGTGAAAGCACCCACCGTTACGAGCAGTACTTC
>-|TRBV18|-|TRBJ1-6
CASSNAENSPLHF
TGTGCCAGCTCAAATGCGGAAAATTCACCCCTCCACTTT
>TRBD1|TRBV6-6|once|TRBJ1-1
CASSYASGGSNTEAFF
TGTGCCAGCAGTTACGCTTCAGGGGGGTCGAACACTGAAGCTTTCTTT
>TRBD1|TRBV27|-|TRBJ2-5
CASSSTGLQETQYF
TGTGCCAGCAGTTCGACAGGGTTGCAGGAGACCCAGTACTTC
>-|TRBV6-5|-|TRBJ2-2
CASKTANTGELFF
TGTGCCAGCAAGACAGCGAACACCGGGGAGCTGTTTTTT
>TRBD1|TRBV5-1|-|TRBJ1-2
CASSSTGGDGYTF
TGCGCCAGCAGCTCTACAGGGGGCGATGGCTACACCTTC
>-|TRBV5-1|-|TRBJ1-1
CASSGQGLNTEAFF
TGCGCCAGCAGCGGTCAGGGATTGAACACTGAAGCTTTCTTT
>-|TRBV10-2|-|TRBJ1-1
CASTERENTEAFF
TGCGCCAGCACCGAAAGAGAGAACACTGAAGCTTTCTTT
>-|TRBV30|-|TRBJ1-1
CAWSVPLGDTYTEAFF
TGTGCCTGGAGTGTACCCCTCGGGGACACCTACACTGAAGCTTTCTTT